This TCR beta chain was captured by sequencing in a study of OX40 agonist ivuxolimab in advanced cancers. Study overall: Patients took ivuxolimab, an agonistic anti-OX40 (CD134) antibody. General study findings and limits: The antigens recognized by the expanded peripheral T cells, that is their antigen specificity, were not determined. CD4+ and CD8+ blood T cells expanded clonally by week 6 at 0.1 to 3.0 mg/kg.

V shed 2 bases, J shed 5 bases, and the junction held 3 bases outside the gene matches. The CDR3 is made up of 13 amino acids. Germline V lookup: CDR1 LNHDA, CDR2 SQIVND (reference sequence). A remark on this clone: Its antigen is still unknown.

Profiling relied on immunoSEQ multiplex PCR, and the TCRdb table lists in-frame clones only, not all of them. The sample has around 70,000 clones; 80% to 95% are singletons. Sequencing was performed on CD4+ or CD8+ T cells sorted from blood, taken in a trial of the OX40 agonist ivuxolimab. V and J are TRBV19 and TRBJ2-7; 7 nucleotides agree with TRBD2. This receptor was obtained from an adult with an advanced solid tumor such as melanoma, head and neck, liver or kidney cancer. The CDR3 sequence is CASSIRGVNEQYF. CDR3 sequence (DNA): TGTGCCAGTAGTATACGGGGGGTAAACGAGCAGTACTTC.